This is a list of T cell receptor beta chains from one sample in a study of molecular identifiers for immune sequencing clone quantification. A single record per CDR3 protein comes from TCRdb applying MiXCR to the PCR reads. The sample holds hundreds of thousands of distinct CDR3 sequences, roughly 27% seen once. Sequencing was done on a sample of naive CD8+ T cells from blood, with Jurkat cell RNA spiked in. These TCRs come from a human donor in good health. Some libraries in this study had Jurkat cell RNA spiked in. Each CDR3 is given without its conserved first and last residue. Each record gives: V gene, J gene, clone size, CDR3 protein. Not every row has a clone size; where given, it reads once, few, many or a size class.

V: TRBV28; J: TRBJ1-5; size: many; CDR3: ASSSRGGGQPQH
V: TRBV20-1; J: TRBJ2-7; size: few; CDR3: SAREQGRYEQY
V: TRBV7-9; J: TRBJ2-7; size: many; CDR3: ASSWRGDQY
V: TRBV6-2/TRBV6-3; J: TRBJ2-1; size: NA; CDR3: ASSYSMTGENGQF
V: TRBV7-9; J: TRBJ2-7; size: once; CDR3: ARSPKTTGQVYEQY
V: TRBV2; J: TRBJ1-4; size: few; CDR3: ASRTGVGEKLF
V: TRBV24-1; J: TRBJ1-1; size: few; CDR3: ATSDWTGEGAF
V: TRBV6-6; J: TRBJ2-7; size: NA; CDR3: ASANGRGGYEQY
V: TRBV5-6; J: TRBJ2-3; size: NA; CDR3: ASSFPLRGPDTQY
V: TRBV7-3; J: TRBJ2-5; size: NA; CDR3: ASSLTGTGETQY
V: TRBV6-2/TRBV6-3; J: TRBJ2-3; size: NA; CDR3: ASSPTRLADTQY
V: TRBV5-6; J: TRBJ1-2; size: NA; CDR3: ASSAYRDRGQDYGYT
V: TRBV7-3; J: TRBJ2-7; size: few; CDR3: ASSPRGEPYEQY